These 10 T cell receptor beta chains share one sample of origin, sequenced in a study of cytomegalovirus exposure and HLA in healthy donors. Profiling relied on immunoSEQ multiplex PCR, and the TCRdb table lists in-frame clones only, not all of them. Found here are 300,000 or so clones, approximately 86% of them singletons; the top ten hold around 0.96%. The material sequenced was PBMCs. These receptors all come from a man aged 30 to 39 in good health and CMV-seronegative.

The CDR3 nucleotides read TGTGCCAGCAGAAGGACGGCGGTTCGGGGACCCCAGCATTTT. This encodes CASRRTAVRGPQHF. J is TRBJ1-5 and V is TRBV28; D is ambiguous. The CDR3 spans 14 residues. Trimming stripped 6 bases from V and 10 bases from J, with 19 bases between. Germline CDR1 and CDR2: MDHEN and SYDVKM.

The sample holds a few counts of this clone. The chain carries TRBV5-1 and TRBJ1-2, with no clear D. This CDR3 is built from 13 residues. From germline, CDR1 is SGHRS and CDR2 YFSETQ. Trimming stripped 0 bases from V and 8 bases from J, with 11 bases between. This CDR3 is CASSLAADRGYTF. In DNA, the CDR3 is TGCGCCAGCAGCTTGGCTGCGGATCGGGGCTACACCTTC. Supplemented by reference TRBV5-1 and TRBJ1-2, the full variable domain reads KAGVTQTPRYLIKTRGQQVTLSCSPISGHRSVSWYQQTPGQGLQFLFEYFSETQRNKGNFPGRFSGRQFSNSRSEMNVSTLELGDSALYLCASSLAADRGYTFGSGTRLTVV.

This chain connects TRBV6-5 to TRBJ2-7, with 7 nucleotides matching TRBD1. Germline loops: CDR1 MNHEY, CDR2 SVGAGI. The CDR3 is 14 residues long. The ends lost 5 bases at V and 6 bases at J; junction bases unmatched: 10. CDR3 in DNA: TGTGCCAGCAGTCCAAGACAGGGTTTCAGCGAGCAGTACTTC. The encoded protein is CASSPRQGFSEQYF.

This clone occurred once. In nucleotides, the CDR3 is TGTGCCTGGTCCCCGGGACTAGCGACCGAGCAGTACTTC. This codes for CAWSPGLATEQYF. The chain recombines TRBV30 with TRBJ2-7; 10 nucleotides align to TRBD2. The V gene end was trimmed by 5 bases and the J gene end by 6 bases; junction bases not matched to a gene: 7. The CDR3 runs to 13 residues. The germline gives CDR1 GTSNPN, CDR2 SVGIG (reference sequence).

The chain carries TRBV5-1 and TRBJ1-2; D call uncertain. The CDR3 loop spans 14 amino acids. Germline CDR1 SGHRS, CDR2 YFSETQ. Trimming removed 2 bases at V and 2 bases at J, with 10 bases between. The CDR3 nucleotides read TGCGCCAGCAGCTTCGGGGTGGGCAACTATGGCTACACCTTC. It codes for CASSFGVGNYGYTF.

The genes are TRBV7-9 and TRBJ1-2, with TRBD1 matching 9 bases. Germline V gene sequence: CDR1 SEHNR, CDR2 FQNEAQ (reference sequence). Trimming at V came to 4 bases and at J to 5 bases, leaving 11 bases not matched to a gene. The CDR3 has 16 residues. The CDR3 spells CASSSQPRDREYGYTF. CDR3 nucleotides: TGTGCCAGCAGCTCTCAACCGAGGGACAGGGAGTATGGCTACACCTTC.

The V call is TRBV7-9, the J call TRBJ1-6, with a weak D call TRBD1 (6 bases). Germline lookup yields CDR1 SEHNR and CDR2 FQNEAQ (reference sequence). The CDR3 consists of 14 residues. Trimming removed 3 bases from V and 13 bases from J, with 16 bases in between. DNA of the CDR3: TGTGCCAGCAGCTTTATAGATCCGGGGGGCCCCCTCCACTTT. Encoded protein: CASSFIDPGGPLHF.

The rearrangement uses TRBV7-6 and TRBJ2-1; tentatively, D is TRBD2 (5 bases). CDR1 is SGHVS and CDR2 is FNYEAQ in the germline V gene. There are 15 residues in the CDR3. V shed 0 bases and J shed 1 base, with 7 bases lying between them. This CDR3 reads CASSLAGVSYNEQFF. The CDR3 nucleotides are TGTGCCAGCAGCTTAGCGGGAGTGTCCTACAATGAGCAGTTCTTC.

The chain recombines TRBV7-9 with TRBJ2-1; TRBD1 aligns across 8 bases. The germline V gene encodes CDR1 SEHNR and CDR2 FQNEAQ (reference sequence). The CDR3 consists of 15 residues. The V gene end was trimmed by 5 bases and the J gene end by 5 bases; junction bases not matched to a gene: 8. The CDR3 nucleotides are TGTGCCAGCAGCGTAGACCCGACAGGGGACAATGAGCAGTTCTTC. It encodes CASSVDPTGDNEQFF.

The rearrangement uses TRBV11-3 and TRBJ2-7; 9 nucleotides agree with TRBD1. CDR1 and CDR2 from the germline V gene are SGHNT and YENEEA. The length of the CDR3 is 14 residues. With V trimmed by 5 bases and J by 7 bases, 9 bases remained unmatched. CDR3 sequence: CASSATGTGYEQYF. In nucleotides, the CDR3 is TGTGCCAGCAGCGCCACCGGGACAGGGTATGAGCAGTACTTC.